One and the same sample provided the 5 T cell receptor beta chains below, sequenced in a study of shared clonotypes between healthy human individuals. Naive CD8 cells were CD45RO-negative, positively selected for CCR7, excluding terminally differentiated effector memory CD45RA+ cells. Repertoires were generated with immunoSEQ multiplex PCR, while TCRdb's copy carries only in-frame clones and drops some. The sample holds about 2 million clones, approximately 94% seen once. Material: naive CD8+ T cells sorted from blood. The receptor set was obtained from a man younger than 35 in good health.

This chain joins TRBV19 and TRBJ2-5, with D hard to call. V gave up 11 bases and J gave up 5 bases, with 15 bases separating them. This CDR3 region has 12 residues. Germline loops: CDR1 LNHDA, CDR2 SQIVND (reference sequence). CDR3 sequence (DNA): TGTGCCGGCCGAACTCGCCTTGAGACCCAGTACTTC. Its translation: CAGRTRLETQYF.

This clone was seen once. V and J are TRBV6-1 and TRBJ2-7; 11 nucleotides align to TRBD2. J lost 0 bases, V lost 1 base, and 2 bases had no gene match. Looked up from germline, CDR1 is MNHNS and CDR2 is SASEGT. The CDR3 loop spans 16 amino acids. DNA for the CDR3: TGTGCCAGCAGTGAAGGTAGCGGGAGGGTCTCCTACGAGCAGTACTTC. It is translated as CASSEGSGRVSYEQYF.

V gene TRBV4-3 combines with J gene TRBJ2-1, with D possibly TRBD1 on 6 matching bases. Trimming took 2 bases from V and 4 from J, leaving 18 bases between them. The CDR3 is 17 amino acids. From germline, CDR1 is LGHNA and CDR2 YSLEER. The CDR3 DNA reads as TGCGCCAGCAGCCAATCCCCCGCAGGGGCATCTTACAATGAGCAGTTCTTC. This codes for CASSQSPAGASYNEQFF.

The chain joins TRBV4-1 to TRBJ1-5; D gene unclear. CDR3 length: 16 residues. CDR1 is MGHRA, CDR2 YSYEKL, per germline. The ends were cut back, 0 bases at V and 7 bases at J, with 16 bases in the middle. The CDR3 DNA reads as TGCGCCAGCAGCCAAGAAAGGGTAATAGACATCCAGCCCCAGCATTTT. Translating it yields CASSQERVIDIQPQHF.

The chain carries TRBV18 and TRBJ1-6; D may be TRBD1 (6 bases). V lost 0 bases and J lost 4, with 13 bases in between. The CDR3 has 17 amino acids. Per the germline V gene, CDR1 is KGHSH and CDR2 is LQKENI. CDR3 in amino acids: CASSPPSDRVYNSPLHF. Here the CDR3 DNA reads TGTGCCAGCTCACCACCGTCGGACAGAGTTTATAATTCACCCCTCCACTTT.